This entry lists 18 T cell receptor beta chains sequenced from one sample in a study of cytomegalovirus exposure and HLA in healthy donors. The PCR employed 60 Vbeta primers together with 13 Jbeta primers. Clones were read by immunoSEQ multiplex PCR, and TCRdb kept only the in-frame ones, dropping some. The repertoire has under 200,000 clones, less than 90% of them found once; the top ten carry 0.25% to 0.3%. The sample comprised PBMCs. The receptors were gathered from a boy aged 5-17 years in good health and CMV-seronegative.

This sequence joins TRBV4-1 and TRBJ2-7; unclear D gene. The CDR3 is 19 residues long. CDR1 MGHRA and CDR2 YSYEKL come from the germline V gene. Trimming pared 4 bases from V and 0 bases from J, leaving 25 bases between. CDR3 protein: CASSPPSDGFYVRSYEQYF. CDR3 nucleotide sequence: TGCGCCAGCAGCCCTCCCTCTGACGGGTTTTACGTTCGCTCCTACGAGCAGTACTTC.

There are a few counts of this clone. The CDR3 loop is CASSHGTLYNEQFF. The CDR3 nucleotides read TGTGCCAGCAGCCACGGGACACTATACAATGAGCAGTTCTTC. The chain is built from TRBV7-9 and TRBJ2-1; TRBD1 is a possible D gene (6 bases). V was cut by 5 bases and J by 4 bases, with 12 bases left in between. This CDR3 is 14 amino acids long. The germline V gene has CDR1 SEHNR and CDR2 FQNEAQ (reference sequence).

The J gene is TRBJ2-3, the V gene TRBV19, with a tentative D call TRBD1 (6 bases). The CDR3 runs to 15 residues. Trimming left V 6 bases short and J 1 base short, with 14 bases between. The germline gives CDR1 LNHDA, CDR2 SQIVND (reference sequence). CDR3 bases: TGTGCCAGTAGGGGACCTGAGGGGGGCACAGATACGCAGTATTTT. This codes for CASRGPEGGTDTQYF.

This chain links TRBV18 with TRBJ2-6; D call uncertain. Trimming stripped 1 base from V and 0 bases from J, with 13 bases between. CDR1 KGHSH and CDR2 LQKENI come from the germline V gene. There are 18 residues in the CDR3. The CDR3 sequence: CASSPLKPTYSGANVLTF. In DNA, the CDR3 is TGTGCCAGCTCACCACTTAAACCAACCTACTCTGGGGCCAACGTCCTGACTTTC.

This clone was observed a single time. This chain joins TRBV6-1 and TRBJ1-2; 8 positions match TRBD1. The V segment lost 7 bases and the J segment 4 bases; nucleotides outside the gene matches: 8. The germline gives CDR1 MNHNS, CDR2 SASEGT. The CDR3 spans 14 residues. CDR3: CASTPGDRSYGYTF. The CDR3 DNA reads TGTGCCAGCACCCCAGGGGACAGGTCCTATGGCTACACCTTC.

This chain joins TRBV10-3 and TRBJ1-2, with D possibly being TRBD1 (6 bases). CDR3 length equals 17 residues. The germline CDR1 and CDR2 sequences are ENHRY and SYGVKD. The V end was cut by 1 base, the J end by 9 bases, with 24 bases between. CDR3 sequence: CAISELDSLNPSRRYTF. As DNA, the CDR3 is TGTGCCATCAGTGAGTTGGACAGTCTGAACCCTTCTAGGCGCTACACCTTC.

This chain joins TRBV6-4 and TRBJ2-1, with 8 bases lining up with TRBD1. The CDR3 consists of 18 residues. Germline-derived CDR1 and CDR2 are MRHNA and SNTAGT. V lost 3 bases to trimming and J lost 1 base; unmatched junction nucleotides: 11. The DNA of the CDR3 is TGTGCCAGCAGTGAAGGGGGTTTAGGACAGGGTTCCTACAATGAGCAGTTCTTC. Protein sequence: CASSEGGLGQGSYNEQFF.

The J gene is TRBJ1-1, the V gene TRBV30; no firm D call. Germline V gives CDR1 GTSNPN, CDR2 SVGIG (reference sequence). CDR3 length: 13 residues. Trimming cost V 2 bases and J 4 bases, with 11 bases left between them. The CDR3 DNA is TGTGCCTGGAGTACGGGATTATTCACTGAAGCTTTCTTT. Residues: CAWSTGLFTEAFF.

The chain joins TRBV6-6 to TRBJ2-6; 8 bases agree with TRBD2. This CDR3 has 15 amino acids. With 8 bases clipped from V and 7 bases from J, the junction kept 10 bases outside the gene matches. Germline V lookup: CDR1 MNHNY, CDR2 SVGAGI (reference sequence). CDR3 bases: TGTGCCAGCGGAAGCGGGGGACTCGGAGCCAACGTCCTGACTTTC. As protein: CASGSGGLGANVLTF.

The chain has TRBV25-1 and TRBJ1-4; D unresolved. CDR3 length: 14 residues. Looked up from germline, CDR1 is MGHDK and CDR2 is SYGVNS. V was trimmed by 8 bases and J by 2 bases, leaving 12 bases between them. CDR3 nucleotide sequence: TGTGCCAGCGGAGGAGGCCTCACTAATGAAAAACTGTTTTTT. Translating it yields CASGGGLTNEKLFF.

This rearrangement joins TRBV9 to TRBJ2-1, with a possible D match to TRBD2 (6 bases). The V gene lost 0 bases and the J gene lost 5 bases, with 12 bases spanning the gap. The CDR3 is 15 residues long. Germline assignment: CDR1 SGDLS and CDR2 YYNGEE. Here the CDR3 DNA reads TGTGCCAGCAGCGTAGGGGGACTCAGAGACAATGAGCAGTTCTTC. Translating gives CASSVGGLRDNEQFF.

V and J are TRBV12-5 and TRBJ1-2, with TRBD1 identical over 7 bases. CDR1 is LGHNT and CDR2 is FRNRAP in the germline V gene. Losses at the gene ends were 1 base for V and 4 bases for J; bases not matched to a gene: 6. The CDR3 has 15 amino acids. The DNA for the CDR3 is TGTGCTAGTGGTTTGGACAGGGGACCCTTCTATGGCTACACCTTC. As protein: CASGLDRGPFYGYTF.

A single count supports this clone. V gene TRBV9 combines with J gene TRBJ1-2; D remains unclear. CDR3 size: 12 residues. The ends were cut back, 4 bases at V and 8 bases at J, with 12 bases in the middle. Germline CDR1 reads SGDLS; CDR2 reads YYNGEE. The CDR3 loop reads CASSPRSSGYTF. CDR3 bases: TGTGCCAGCAGCCCCCGAAGTAGCGGCTACACCTTC.

The chain carries TRBV19 and TRBJ2-2; TRBD2 aligns across 11 bases. Germline CDR1 reads LNHDA; CDR2 reads SQIVND (reference sequence). CDR3 length equals 16 residues. V was pared by 4 bases and J by 3 bases, with 4 bases of the junction left unmatched. The CDR3: CASSTASGRYTGELFF. DNA for the CDR3: TGTGCCAGTAGTACGGCTAGCGGGAGGTACACCGGGGAGCTGTTTTTT. The full variable domain, its missing parts supplied by reference TRBV19 and TRBJ2-2, is DGGITQSPKYLFRKEGQNVTLSCEQNLNHDAMYWYRQDPGQGLRLIYYSQIVNDFQKGDIAEGYSVSREKKESFPLTVTSAQKNPTAFYLCASSTASGRYTGELFFGEGSRLTVL.

The J gene is TRBJ1-2, the V gene TRBV2; 7 bases are shared with TRBD1. The CDR3 runs 15 residues. V trimming: 6 bases; J trimming: 1 base; junction bases outside the gene matches: 8. CDR1 SNHLY and CDR2 FYNNEI come from the germline V gene. For the CDR3, the DNA is TGTGCCAGCAGCGGGGGACAGTGGGATAACTATGGCTACACCTTC. Translated, it gives CASSGGQWDNYGYTF. The whole variable domain, remainder taken from reference TRBV2 and TRBJ1-2, is EPEVTQTPSHQVTQMGQEVILRCVPISNHLYFYWYRQILGQKVEFLVSFYNNEISEKSEIFDDQFSVERPDGSNFTLKIRSTKLEDSAMYFCASSGGQWDNYGYTFGSGTRLTVV.

This rearrangement joins TRBV7-9 to TRBJ1-2; 7 bases are a match to TRBD1. Per the germline V gene, CDR1 is SEHNR and CDR2 is FQNEAQ (reference sequence). V lost 5 bases to trimming and J lost 6 bases; unmatched junction nucleotides: 9. The length of the CDR3 is 14 residues. CDR3 sequence reads: CASSPGGGADGYTF. The CDR3 DNA reads as TGTGCCAGCAGCCCCGGAGGGGGCGCGGATGGCTACACCTTC.

This chain connects TRBV7-8 to TRBJ1-1, with 9 bases identical to TRBD1. The CDR3 spans 13 residues. Germline CDR1 is SGHVS and CDR2 is FQNEAQ. V lost 4 bases, J lost 11 bases, and 8 bases stayed unmatched. The chain's CDR3 is CASSSRTGVGAFF. The DNA for the CDR3 is TGTGCCAGCAGCTCCCGGACAGGGGTCGGCGCTTTCTTT. The whole variable domain, remainder taken from reference TRBV7-8 and TRBJ1-1, is GAGVSQSPRYKVAKRGQDVALRCDPISGHVSLFWYQQALGQGPEFLTYFQNEAQLDKSGLPSDRFFAERPEGSVSTLKIQRTQQEDSAVYLCASSSRTGVGAFFGQGTRLTVV.

V gene TRBV7-8 combines with J gene TRBJ2-7, with TRBD2 matching over 7 bases. The germline CDR1 and CDR2 sequences are SGHVS and FQNEAQ. V shed 8 bases and J 5 bases; nucleotides not matched to a gene: 9. This CDR3 region has 13 residues. CDR3 coding DNA: TGTGCCAGCCTCCGGCGGGGGACTCACGAGCAGTACTTC. This translates into CASLRRGTHEQYF.